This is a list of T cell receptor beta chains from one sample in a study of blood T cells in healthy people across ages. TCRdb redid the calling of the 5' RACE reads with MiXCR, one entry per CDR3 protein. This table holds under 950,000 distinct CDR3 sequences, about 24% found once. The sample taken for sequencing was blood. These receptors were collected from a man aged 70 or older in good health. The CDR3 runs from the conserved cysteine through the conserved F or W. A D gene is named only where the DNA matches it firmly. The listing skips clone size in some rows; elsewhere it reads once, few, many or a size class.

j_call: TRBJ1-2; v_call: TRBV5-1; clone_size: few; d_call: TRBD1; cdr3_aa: CASSFGRDRAYGYTF; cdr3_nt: TGCGCCAGCAGCTTCGGGAGGGACAGGGCCTATGGCTACACCTTC
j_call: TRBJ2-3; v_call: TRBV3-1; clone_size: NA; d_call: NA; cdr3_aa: CASSQSRQSDTQYF; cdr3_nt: TGTGCCAGCAGCCAATCCAGACAGTCAGATACGCAGTATTTT
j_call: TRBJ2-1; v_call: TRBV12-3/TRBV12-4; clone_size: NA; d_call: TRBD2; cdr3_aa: CASSFVSGTTYNEQFF; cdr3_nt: TGTGCCAGCAGTTTCGTCTCCGGGACTACCTACAATGAGCAGTTCTTC
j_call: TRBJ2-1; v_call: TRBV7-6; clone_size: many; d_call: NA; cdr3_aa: CASSLGSWARGENEQFF; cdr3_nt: TGTGCCAGCAGCTTAGGGTCTTGGGCGAGGGGGGAGAATGAGCAGTTCTTC
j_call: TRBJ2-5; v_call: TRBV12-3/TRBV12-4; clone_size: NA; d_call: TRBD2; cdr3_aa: CASSFRASGETQYF; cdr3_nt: TGTGCCAGCAGTTTTCGGGCTAGCGGCGAGACCCAGTACTTC
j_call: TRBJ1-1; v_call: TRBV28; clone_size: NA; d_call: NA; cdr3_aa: CASRPLRDGTEAFF; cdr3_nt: TGTGCCAGCAGACCGCTCAGGGACGGCACTGAAGCTTTCTTT
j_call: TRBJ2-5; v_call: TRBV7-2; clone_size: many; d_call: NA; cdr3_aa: CASSPRGWSGLQETQYF; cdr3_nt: TGTGCCAGCAGCCCCAGGGGCTGGAGCGGGTTACAAGAGACCCAGTACTTC
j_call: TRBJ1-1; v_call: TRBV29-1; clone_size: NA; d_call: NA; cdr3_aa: CSGKQGDTEAFF; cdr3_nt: TGCAGCGGAAAACAGGGTGACACTGAAGCTTTCTTT
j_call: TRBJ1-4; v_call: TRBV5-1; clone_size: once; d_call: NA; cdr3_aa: CASSFDRGGDEKLFF; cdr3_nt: TGCGCCAGCAGCTTTGATAGGGGAGGGGATGAAAAACTGTTTTTT
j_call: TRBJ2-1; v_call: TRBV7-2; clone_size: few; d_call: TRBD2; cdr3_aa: CASSLVSTSVAYNEQFF; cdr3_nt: TGTGCCAGCAGCTTAGTATCTACTAGCGTCGCCTACAATGAGCAGTTCTTC
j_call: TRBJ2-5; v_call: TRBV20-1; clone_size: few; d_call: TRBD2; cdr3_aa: CSASSPSSGGLQETQYF; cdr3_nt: TGCAGTGCTAGTTCTCCCTCTAGCGGGGGTCTTCAAGAGACCCAGTACTTC
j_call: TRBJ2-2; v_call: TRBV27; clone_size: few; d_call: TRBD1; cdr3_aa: CASSLPTGDSTGELFF; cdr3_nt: TGTGCCAGCAGTTTACCGACAGGGGACTCGACCGGGGAGCTGTTTTTT
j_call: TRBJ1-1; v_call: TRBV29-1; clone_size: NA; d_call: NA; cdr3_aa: CSVLVLAGVNTEAFF; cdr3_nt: TGCAGCGTTCTAGTCTTGGCAGGCGTGAACACTGAAGCTTTCTTT
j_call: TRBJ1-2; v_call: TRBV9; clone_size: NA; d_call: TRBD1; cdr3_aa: CASSAPEGGGVGYTF; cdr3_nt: TGTGCCAGCAGCGCACCCGAGGGAGGGGGCGTTGGCTACACCTTC
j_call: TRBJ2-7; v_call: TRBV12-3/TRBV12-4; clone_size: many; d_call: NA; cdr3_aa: CASSPSPLSSYEQYF; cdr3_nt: TGTGCCAGCAGTCCCTCGCCCCTGAGCTCCTACGAGCAGTACTTC
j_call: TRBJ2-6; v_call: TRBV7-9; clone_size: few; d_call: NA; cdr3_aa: CASSLEGRTSGANVLTF; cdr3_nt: TGTGCCAGCAGCTTAGAGGGACGGACCTCTGGGGCCAACGTCCTGACTTTC
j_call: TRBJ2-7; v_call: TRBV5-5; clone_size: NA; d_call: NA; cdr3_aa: CASSLRYEPSHEQYF; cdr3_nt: TGTGCCAGCAGCCTAAGGTACGAGCCTTCGCACGAGCAGTACTTC
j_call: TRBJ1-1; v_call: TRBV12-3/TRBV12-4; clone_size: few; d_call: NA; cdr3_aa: CGYERAGANTEAFF; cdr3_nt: TGTGGGTACGAACGGGCAGGGGCGAACACTGAAGCTTTCTTT
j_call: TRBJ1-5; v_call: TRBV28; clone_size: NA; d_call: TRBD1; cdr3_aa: CASTTRQGTNQPQHF; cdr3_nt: TGTGCCAGCACCACAAGACAGGGGACCAATCAGCCCCAGCATTTT
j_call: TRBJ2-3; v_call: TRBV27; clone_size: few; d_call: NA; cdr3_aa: CTSSFWGRGTDTQYF; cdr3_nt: TGCACCAGCAGTTTTTGGGGGCGCGGCACAGATACGCAGTATTTT
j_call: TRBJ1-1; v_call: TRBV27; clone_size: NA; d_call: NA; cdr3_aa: CASRDSRANTEAFF; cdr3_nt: TGTGCCAGCAGGGACTCCAGGGCGAACACTGAAGCTTTCTTT
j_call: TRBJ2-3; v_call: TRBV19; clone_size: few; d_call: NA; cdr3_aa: CASSIVGGPSDTQYF; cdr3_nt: TGTGCCAGTAGTATTGTGGGGGGGCCCTCAGATACGCAGTATTTT
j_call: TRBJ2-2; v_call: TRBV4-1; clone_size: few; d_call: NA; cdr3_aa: CASSQEWDFNTGELFF; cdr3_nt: TGCGCCAGCAGCCAAGAATGGGACTTTAACACCGGGGAGCTGTTTTTT
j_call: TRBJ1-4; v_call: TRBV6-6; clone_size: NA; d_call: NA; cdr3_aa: CASSYGRVGEKLFF; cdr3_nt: TGTGCCAGCAGTTACGGCAGGGTGGGCGAAAAACTGTTTTTT
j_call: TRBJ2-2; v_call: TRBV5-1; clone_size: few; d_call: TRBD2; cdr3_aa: CASSLDGGAGTGELFF; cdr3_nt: TGCGCCAGCAGCTTGGACGGGGGGGCCGGCACCGGGGAGCTGTTTTTT
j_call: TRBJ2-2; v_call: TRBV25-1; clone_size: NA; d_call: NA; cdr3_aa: CASSEMGALGTGELFF; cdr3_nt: TGTGCCAGCAGTGAAATGGGAGCCCTAGGGACCGGGGAGCTGTTTTTT
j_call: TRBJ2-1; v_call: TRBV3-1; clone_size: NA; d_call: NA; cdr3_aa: CASSLYDNNEQFF; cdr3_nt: TGTGCCAGCAGCCTATACGACAACAATGAGCAGTTCTTC
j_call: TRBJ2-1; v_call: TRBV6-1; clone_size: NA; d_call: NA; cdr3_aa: CASRGDFPYNEQFF; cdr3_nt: TGTGCCAGCAGGGGGGACTTCCCCTACAATGAGCAGTTCTTC
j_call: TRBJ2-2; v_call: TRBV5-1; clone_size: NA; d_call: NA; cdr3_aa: CASSLGLSTGELFF; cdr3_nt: TGCGCCAGCAGCTTGGGACTTAGCACCGGGGAGCTGTTTTTT
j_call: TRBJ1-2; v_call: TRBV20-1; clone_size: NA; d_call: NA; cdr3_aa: CSARDNHLRGYTF; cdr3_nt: TGCAGTGCTAGAGATAACCACTTGCGGGGCTACACCTTC
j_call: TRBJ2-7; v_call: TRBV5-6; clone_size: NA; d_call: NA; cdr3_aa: CASSYRDWPYEQYF; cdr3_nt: TGTGCCAGCAGCTACAGGGACTGGCCCTACGAGCAGTACTTC
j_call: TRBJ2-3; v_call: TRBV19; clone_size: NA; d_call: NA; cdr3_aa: CASSTAIADTQYF; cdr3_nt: TGTGCCAGTAGTACGGCGATAGCAGATACGCAGTATTTT
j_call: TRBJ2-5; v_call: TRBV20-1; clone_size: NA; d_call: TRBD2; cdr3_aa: CSAMPTSGGEETQYF; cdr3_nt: TGCAGTGCTATGCCCACTAGCGGGGGGGAAGAGACCCAGTACTTC
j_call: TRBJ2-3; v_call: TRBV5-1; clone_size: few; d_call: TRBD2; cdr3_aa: CASSFGGITDTQYF; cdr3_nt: TGCGCCAGCAGCTTCGGGGGGATAACAGATACGCAGTATTTT
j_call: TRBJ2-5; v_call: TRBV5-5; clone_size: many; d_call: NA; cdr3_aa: CASSLGLRQETQYF; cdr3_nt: TGTGCCAGCAGCTTGGGACTCCGACAAGAGACCCAGTACTTC
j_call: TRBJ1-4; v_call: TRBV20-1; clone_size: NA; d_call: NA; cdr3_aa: CSARVADNEKLFF; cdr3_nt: TGCAGTGCTAGAGTGGCGGATAATGAAAAACTGTTTTTT
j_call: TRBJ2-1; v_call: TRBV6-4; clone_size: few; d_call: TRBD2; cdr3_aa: CASSVLADSYNEQFF; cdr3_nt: TGTGCCAGCAGTGTCCTAGCGGACTCCTACAATGAGCAGTTCTTC
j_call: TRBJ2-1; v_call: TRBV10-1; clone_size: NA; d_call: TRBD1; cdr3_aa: CASSGSDRGLVNEQFF; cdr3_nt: TGCGCCAGCAGTGGATCCGACAGGGGGTTAGTAAATGAGCAGTTCTTC
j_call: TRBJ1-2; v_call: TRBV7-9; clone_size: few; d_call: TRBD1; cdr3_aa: CASSQQAGTGIYGYTF; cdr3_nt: TGTGCCAGCAGCCAACAGGCCGGGACAGGAATATATGGCTACACCTTC
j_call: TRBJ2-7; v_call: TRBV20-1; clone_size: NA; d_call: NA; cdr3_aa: CSAREGSYEQYF; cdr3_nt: TGCAGTGCTAGAGAGGGTTCCTACGAGCAGTACTTC